This T cell receptor beta chain emerged from a study of blood T cell repertoires in COVID-19. In the source study's methods: Researchers report that nucleated cell counts were estimated from reference gene primer amplification. Generated by immunoSEQ multiplex PCR, the TCRdb table keeps only in-frame clones and is missing some. The D gene and trimming were derived from the DNA, and the V and J assignments and clone size from that table. The table lists about 150,000 clones, 84% of them singletons. The germline V gene encodes CDR1 SGHDT and CDR2 YYEEEE. The CDR3 is 14 amino acids. The germline V and J ends were trimmed by 0 bases and 4 bases, with 7 bases remaining between them. This clone was seen only a few times.

The V call is TRBV5-6, the J call TRBJ2-2; D call uncertain. The receptor's source is a human donor in a cohort sampled during active COVID-19. The sequencing input was peripheral blood. The CDR3 DNA reads as TGTGCCAGCAGCTTGGCTTTGCGCACCGGGGAGCTGTTTTTT. Its protein is CASSLALRTGELFF.